This entry concerns a single T cell receptor (beta chain). Patients with a history of multiple malignancies were excluded. Per germline, CDR1 SQVTM and CDR2 ANQGSEA. The CDR3 is 16 amino acids. The V and J ends lost 3 bases and 0 bases respectively, with 15 bases between them. This table comes from immunoSEQ multiplex PCR, and its TCRdb copy is limited to in-frame clones, with some not included. Of about 2,900 clones listed, 65% to 90% are singletons. The sample comes from a study of T cells in lung cancer brain metastases. The chain recombines TRBV29-1 with TRBJ2-1; D possibly corresponds to TRBD2 (6 bases). Sequenced input: tumor tissue from the primary lung tumor. The TCR originated in a woman aged 60 to 75 with non-small cell lung cancer. DNA for the CDR3: TGCAGCGTTGATTCGGGGGTCCCGAGCTCCTACAATGAGCAGTTCTTC. It codes for CSVDSGVPSSYNEQFF.